The entry below describes one T cell receptor beta chain. Its specificity is unknown. Noted time point: week 23, last vaccination. With topical imiquimod, each dose of the vaccine consisted of 300 ug of mutant IDH1 20-mer peptide. Each donor presented with a new WHO grade 3 or 4 astrocytoma that tested IDH1-mutant and showed ATRX loss. This entry is derived from a study of a mutant IDH1 vaccine in newly diagnosed glioma. For the study at large: The vaccination schedule gave patients eight doses in weeks 1, 3, 5, 7, 11, 15, 19 and 23.

CDR1 DFQATT and CDR2 SNEGSKA come from the germline V gene (reference sequence). The CDR3 extends over 11 amino acids. Trimming removed 6 bases at V and 4 bases at J, with 10 bases between. Clones were sequenced by immunoSEQ multiplex PCR, and TCRdb holds only the in-frame ones, with some missing. This sample has 70,000 to 90,000 clones; roughly 85% occur once, and the top ten carry 2% to 2.5%. Sequencing was performed on PBMCs, taken from a glioma patient whose treatment included an IDH1 peptide vaccine. The clonotype comes from a man aged 30 to 45 with glioma. Some clones in this sample may be carry-over from other donors' samples. The rearrangement uses TRBV20-1 and TRBJ2-7; TRBD2 might be the D (5 bases). CDR3 amino acids: CSASLAYEQYF. CDR3 coding DNA: TGCAGTGCGAGTCTAGCATACGAGCAGTACTTC.